The rows below give T cell receptor beta chains drawn from one sample of a study of cytomegalovirus exposure and HLA in healthy donors. The method was immunoSEQ multiplex PCR; TCRdb's version includes in-frame clones alone and lacks a portion of them. The table has some 160,000 clones, roughly 84% seen once. Sequencing was done on a sample of PBMCs. The receptor set was obtained from a man younger than 40 in good health and CMV-seropositive. CDR3s include the opening cysteine and the closing phenylalanine or tryptophan. The order of the fields is CDR3 length, clone size, D gene, J gene, V gene, CDR3 DNA, CDR3 protein. D genes are given only for firm matches. The size field is filled for only some rows; it gives once, few, many or a size class.

17,-,TRBD2,TRBJ2-1,TRBV25-1,TGTGCCAGCAGTGGATACTCCGGGACTAGCGGGAGCAATGAGCAGTTCTTC,CASSGYSGTSGSNEQFF
15,-,TRBD1,TRBJ1-4,TRBV2,TGTGCCAGCAGGACAGGGGGCTCAACTAATGAAAAACTGTTTTTT,CASRTGGSTNEKLFF
16,-,TRBD2,TRBJ2-5,TRBV14,TGTGCCAGCAGCCCACGGACTAGCGGGAGGCTGGAGACCCAGTACTTC,CASSPRTSGRLETQYF
16,-,-,TRBJ1-2,TRBV23-1,TGCGCCAGCAGTCAATCCGGTCCTCAGGGGAGCTATGGCTACACCTTC,CASSQSGPQGSYGYTF
12,-,-,TRBJ1-1,TRBV28,TGTGCCAGCAGTTTAAAGCAGGGAGGGGCTTTCTTT,CASSLKQGGAFF
16,-,-,TRBJ2-7,TRBV11-2,TGTGCCAGCAGCTTAGAAGGGGGTAGTCTGGGACGGGAGCAGTACTTC,CASSLEGGSLGREQYF
13,-,TRBD1,TRBJ1-1,TRBV19,TGTGCCAGCCGGACAGGAATGAACACTGAAGCTTTCTTT,CASRTGMNTEAFF
16,-,-,TRBJ2-7,TRBV4-3,TGCGCCAGCAGCCAACTCCGGGGCAGGGGAACATACGAGCAGTACTTC,CASSQLRGRGTYEQYF
14,once,TRBD1,TRBJ2-2,TRBV7-2,TGTGCCAGCAAGAAGGACAGGGGGCACGGGGAGCTGTTTTTT,CASKKDRGHGELFF
15,-,TRBD1,TRBJ2-7,TRBV27,TGTGCCAGCAATCCGACCGGGACAGGGTCTTACGAGCAGTACTTC,CASNPTGTGSYEQYF
16,-,TRBD1,TRBJ2-3,TRBV7-2,TGTGCCAGCAGTCGGAAGACGACAGGGACAACAGATACGCAGTATTTT,CASSRKTTGTTDTQYF
15,-,TRBD1,TRBJ1-2,TRBV19,TGTGCCAGTAGTATCTTGACCGGGACAGAATATGGCTACACCTTC,CASSILTGTEYGYTF
17,-,-,TRBJ2-6,TRBV21-1,TGTGCCAGCAGCAAACCCCGACAGCCGACTGGGGCCAACGTCCTGACTTTC,CASSKPRQPTGANVLTF
15,few,-,TRBJ2-1,TRBV6-4,TGTGCCAGCAGCCCCGGGGGTGGAGACTACAATGAGCAGTTCTTC,CASSPGGGDYNEQFF
15,-,TRBD1,TRBJ1-5,TRBV6-5,TGTGCCAGCAGTTGGTTCCAGGGGGCCAATCAGCCCCAGCATTTT,CASSWFQGANQPQHF
14,medium-sized,TRBD1,TRBJ1-2,TRBV6-5,TGTGCCAGCAGTTACGGAGGGGGCGCAACTGGCTACACCTTC,CASSYGGGATGYTF
16,few,-,TRBJ1-1,TRBV4-3,TGCGCCAGCAGCCAAGTTGGCATCGGGGGGGGAACTGAAGCTTTCTTT,CASSQVGIGGGTEAFF
13,-,-,TRBJ2-7,TRBV11-2,TGTGCCAGCAGCCAGGGACACTCCTACGAGCAGTACTTC,CASSQGHSYEQYF
14,once,-,TRBJ2-3,TRBV7-2,TGTGCCAGCAGCTTTGGTACTAGCACAGATACGCAGTATTTT,CASSFGTSTDTQYF
15,-,-,TRBJ2-1,TRBV7-2,TGTGCCAGCAGCCCCCGGGTAGCGGCATACAATGAGCAGTTCTTC,CASSPRVAAYNEQFF
15,-,TRBD2,TRBJ2-1,TRBV6-5,TGTGCCAGCAGTAACTCCGGGACTATCCTAGGGGAGCAGTTCTTC,CASSNSGTILGEQFF
15,-,-,TRBJ1-4,TRBV7-8,TGTGCCAGCAGCTTAGCGGGGGGACCTAATGAAAAACTGTTTTTT,CASSLAGGPNEKLFF
17,-,TRBD1,TRBJ1-4,TRBV27,TGTGCCAGCAGTCTAGACTACAGGGGCCCAACTAATGAAAAACTGTTTTTT,CASSLDYRGPTNEKLFF
14,-,-,TRBJ1-1,TRBV7-2,TGTGCCAGCAGCTTAGACAGGGCGAACACTGAAGCTTTCTTT,CASSLDRANTEAFF
16,-,TRBD2,TRBJ2-2,TRBV4-2,TGTGCCAGCAGCCGCCGACTAGCGGCAAACACCGGGGAGCTGTTTTTT,CASSRRLAANTGELFF
15,-,-,TRBJ1-1,TRBV9,TGTGCCAGCAGCGTAACCCCGACAGGGAACACTGAAGCTTTCTTT,CASSVTPTGNTEAFF
13,-,-,TRBJ2-1,TRBV6-4,TGTGCCAGCAGTGACCTAGCGACTGGGGAGCAGTTCTTC,CASSDLATGEQFF
12,-,TRBD1,TRBJ1-1,TRBV11-3,TGTGCCTCTCAGGGGGCGAGCACTGAAGCTTTCTTT,CASQGASTEAFF